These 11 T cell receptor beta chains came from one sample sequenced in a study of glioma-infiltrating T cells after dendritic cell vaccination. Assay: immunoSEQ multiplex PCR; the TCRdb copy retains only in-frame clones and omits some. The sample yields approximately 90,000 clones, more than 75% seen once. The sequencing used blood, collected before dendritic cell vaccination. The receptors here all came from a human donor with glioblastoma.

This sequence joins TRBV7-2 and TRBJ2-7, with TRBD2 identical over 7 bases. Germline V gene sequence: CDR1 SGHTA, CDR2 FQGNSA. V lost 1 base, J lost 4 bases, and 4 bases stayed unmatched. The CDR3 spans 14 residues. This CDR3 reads CASSLVAGGYEQYF. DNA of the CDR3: TGTGCCAGCAGCTTAGTAGCGGGCGGTTACGAGCAGTACTTC.

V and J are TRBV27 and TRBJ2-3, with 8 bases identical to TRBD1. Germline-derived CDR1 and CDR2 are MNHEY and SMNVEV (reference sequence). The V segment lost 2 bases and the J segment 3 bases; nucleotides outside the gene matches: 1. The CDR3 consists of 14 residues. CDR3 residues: CASSLQGATDTQYF. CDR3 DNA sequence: TGTGCCAGCAGTTTACAGGGGGCAACAGATACGCAGTATTTT.

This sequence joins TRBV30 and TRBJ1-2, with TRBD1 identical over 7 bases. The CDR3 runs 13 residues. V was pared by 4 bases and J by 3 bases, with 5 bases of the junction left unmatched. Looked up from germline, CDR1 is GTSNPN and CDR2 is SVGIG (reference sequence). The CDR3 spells CAWIQGTHYGYTF. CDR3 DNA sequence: TGTGCCTGGATACAGGGGACGCACTATGGCTACACCTTC. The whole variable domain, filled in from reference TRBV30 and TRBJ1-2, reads SQTIHQWPATLVQPVGSPLSLECTVEGTSNPNLYWYRQAAGRGLQLLFYSVGIGQISSEVPQNLSASRPQDRQFILSSKKLLLSDSGFYLCAWIQGTHYGYTFGSGTRLTVV.

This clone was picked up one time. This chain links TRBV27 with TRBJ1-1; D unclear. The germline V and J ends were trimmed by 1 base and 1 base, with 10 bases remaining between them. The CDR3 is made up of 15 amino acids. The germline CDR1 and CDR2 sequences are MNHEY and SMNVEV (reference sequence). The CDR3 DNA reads TGTGCCAGCAGTTTATTGTCTGACTGGAACACTGAAGCTTTCTTT. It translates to CASSLLSDWNTEAFF.

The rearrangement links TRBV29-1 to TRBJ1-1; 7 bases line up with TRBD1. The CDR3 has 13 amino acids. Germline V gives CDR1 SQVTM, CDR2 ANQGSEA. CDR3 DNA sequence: TGCTGCGACCAGGACAGGTGGAACACTGAAGCTTTCTTT. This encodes CCDQDRWNTEAFF.

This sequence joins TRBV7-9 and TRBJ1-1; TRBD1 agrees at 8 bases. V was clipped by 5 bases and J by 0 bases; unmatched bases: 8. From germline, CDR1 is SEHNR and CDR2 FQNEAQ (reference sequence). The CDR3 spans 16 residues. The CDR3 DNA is TGTGCCAGCAGCGACCCATACAGGGGGGTGAACACTGAAGCTTTCTTT. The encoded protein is CASSDPYRGVNTEAFF.

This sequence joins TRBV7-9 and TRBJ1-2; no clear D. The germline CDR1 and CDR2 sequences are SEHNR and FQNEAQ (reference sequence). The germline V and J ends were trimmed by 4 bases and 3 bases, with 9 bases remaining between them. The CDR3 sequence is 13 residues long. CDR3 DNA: TGTGCCAGCAGCTCGGGGTATGACTATGGCTACACCTTC. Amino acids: CASSSGYDYGYTF.

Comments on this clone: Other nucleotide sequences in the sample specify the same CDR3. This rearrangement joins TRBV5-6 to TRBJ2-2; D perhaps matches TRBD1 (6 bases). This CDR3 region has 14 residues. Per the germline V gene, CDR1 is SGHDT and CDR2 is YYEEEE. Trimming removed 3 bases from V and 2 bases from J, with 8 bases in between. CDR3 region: CASSWGPNTGELFF. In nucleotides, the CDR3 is TGTGCCAGCAGCTGGGGGCCTAACACCGGGGAGCTGTTTTTT.

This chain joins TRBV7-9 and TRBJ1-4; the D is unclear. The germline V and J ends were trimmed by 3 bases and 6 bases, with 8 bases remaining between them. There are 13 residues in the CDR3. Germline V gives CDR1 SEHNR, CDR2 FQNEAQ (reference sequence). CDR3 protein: CASSFSVDEKLFF. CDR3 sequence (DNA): TGTGCCAGCAGCTTTTCGGTGGATGAAAAACTGTTTTTT.

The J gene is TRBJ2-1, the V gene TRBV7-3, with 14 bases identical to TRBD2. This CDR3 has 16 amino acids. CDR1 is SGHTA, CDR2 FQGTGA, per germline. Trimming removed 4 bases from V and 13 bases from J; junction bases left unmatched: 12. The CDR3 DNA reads TGTGCCAGCAGCTCCATGGGGGGGACTAGCGGGAGTTCTCAGTTCTTC. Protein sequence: CASSSMGGTSGSSQFF.

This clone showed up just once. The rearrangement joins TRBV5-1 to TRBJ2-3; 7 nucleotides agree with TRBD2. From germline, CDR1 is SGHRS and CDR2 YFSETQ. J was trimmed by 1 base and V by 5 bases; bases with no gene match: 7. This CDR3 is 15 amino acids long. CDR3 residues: CASSVRLAGTDTQYF. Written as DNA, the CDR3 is TGCGCCAGCAGTGTTCGACTAGCTGGCACAGATACGCAGTATTTT. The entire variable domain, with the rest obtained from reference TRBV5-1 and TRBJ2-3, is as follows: KAGVTQTPRYLIKTRGQQVTLSCSPISGHRSVSWYQQTPGQGLQFLFEYFSETQRNKGNFPGRFSGRQFSNSRSEMNVSTLELGDSALYLCASSVRLAGTDTQYFGPGTRLTVL.